A single sample is the source of the 10 T cell receptor beta chains below, sequenced in a study of blood T cells in healthy people across ages. A second about 6 to 12 cycle PCR used barcoded and J-beta primers. TCRdb redid the calling of the 5' RACE reads with MiXCR, one entry per CDR3 protein. In the table there are 600,000 to 650,000 distinct CDR3 sequences, about 53% of which are singletons. Sequencing input: blood. These receptors were obtained from a man aged 60 to 69 in good health.

J is TRBJ2-5 and V is TRBV20-1; possibly TRBD1 or TRBD2 for D (6 bases each). Trimming stripped 5 bases from V and 9 bases from J, with 10 bases between. This CDR3 comprises 10 residues. From germline, CDR1 is DFQATT and CDR2 SNEGSKA (reference sequence). CDR3 DNA: TGCAGTGCTCTTAGGGGGGCCCAGTACTTC. Translating it yields CSALRGAQYF.

This chain uses TRBV28 with TRBJ2-5; D is uncertain. CDR1 and CDR2 from the germline V gene are MDHEN and SYDVKM. This CDR3 has 14 residues. Trimming took 2 bases from V and 5 from J, leaving 12 bases between them. CDR3 DNA: TGTGCCAGCAGTTTAACCCCCCCGAGGGAGACCCAGTACTTC. It is translated as CASSLTPPRETQYF. Combining the CDR3 with reference TRBV28 and TRBJ2-5 gives the whole variable domain DVKVTQSSRYLVKRTGEKVFLECVQDMDHENMFWYRQDPGLGLRLIYFSYDVKMKEKGDIPEGYSVSREKKERFSLILESASTNQTSMYLCASSLTPPRETQYFGPGTRLLVL.

As for this clonotype: Since a much larger clone is just one base distant, this may be a read error. The rearrangement uses TRBV28 and TRBJ2-5, with 7 bases identical to TRBD1. The CDR3 is made up of 15 amino acids. From germline, CDR1 is MDHEN and CDR2 SYDVKM. The CDR3 DNA reads as TGTGCCGGCAGTTTGCCCGGGACAGACCAAGAGACCCAGTACTTC. Translating it yields CAGSLPGTDQETQYF.

The chain links TRBV10-3 to TRBJ2-7; 8 positions match TRBD1. The CDR3 is made up of 14 amino acids. The junction had 5 bases not matched to a gene; V was cut back by 6 bases and J by 1 base. Germline assignment: CDR1 ENHRY and CDR2 SYGVKD. For the CDR3, the DNA is TGTGCCATCAGCTGGGACAGGATATCCTACGAGCAGTACTTC. Translated: CAISWDRISYEQYF.

J is TRBJ2-3 and V is TRBV28; D perhaps matches TRBD1 (5 bases). The CDR3 length is 16 residues. The germline V and J ends were trimmed by 2 bases and 0 bases, with 12 bases remaining between them. Germline values: CDR1 MDHEN, CDR2 SYDVKM. CDR3 DNA sequence: TGTGCCAGCAGTTTAGGGGCCGATCCTAGCACAGATACGCAGTATTTT. Residues: CASSLGADPSTDTQYF.

The chain couples TRBV12-3 or TRBV12-4 to TRBJ1-5; unclear D gene. V was pared by 0 bases and J by 1 base, with 7 bases between. This CDR3 is 15 amino acids long. CDR3 sequence: CASSLAGPSNQPQHF. The DNA for the CDR3 is TGTGCCAGCAGTTTAGCAGGGCCGAGCAATCAGCCCCAGCATTTT.

This clonotype was seen at least ten times. The CDR3 reads CSASIVGGRSTDTQYF. CDR3 in DNA: TGCAGTGCTAGTATTGTCGGGGGGCGAAGCACAGATACGCAGTATTTT. This sequence joins TRBV20-1 and TRBJ2-3, with D possibly TRBD2 on 7 matching bases. The CDR3 contains 16 residues. Between the trimmed V and J ends, which lost 3 bases and 0 bases, there was a span of 16 bases. Germline CDR1 reads DFQATT; CDR2 reads SNEGSKA (reference sequence).

This CDR3 is CASGGPYQETQYF. CDR3 in DNA: TGTGCCAGCGGAGGACCGTACCAAGAGACCCAGTACTTC. This chain uses TRBV6-2 or TRBV6-3 with TRBJ2-5, with D maybe TRBD2 (5 bases). The V end was cut by 8 bases, the J end by 0 bases, with 10 bases between. Germline lookup yields CDR1 MNHEY and CDR2 SVGEGT. This CDR3 contains 13 residues.

V and J are TRBV5-1 and TRBJ2-7; D is uncertain. V dropped 1 base and J dropped 0 bases, with 8 bases sitting between them. This CDR3 has 14 amino acids. Germline V gives CDR1 SGHRS, CDR2 YFSETQ. In nucleotides, the CDR3 is TGCGCCAGCAGCTTGATGAGCGTCTCCTACGAGCAGTACTTC. Translated, it gives CASSLMSVSYEQYF.

V and J are TRBV12-3 or TRBV12-4 and TRBJ2-1; no firm D call. The CDR3 contains 12 residues. Trimming took 8 bases from V and 3 from J, leaving 8 bases between them. The CDR3 here is CASVVDYNEQFF. For the CDR3, the DNA is TGTGCCAGCGTAGTGGACTACAATGAGCAGTTCTTC.